Sequencing of this T cell receptor beta chain was carried out in a study of T cells in Graves' hyperthyroidism and ophthalmopathy. The CDR3 runs 17 residues. V was clipped by 3 bases and J by 1 base; unmatched bases: 7. Germline assignment: CDR1 MNHEY and CDR2 SMNVEV (reference sequence). What was amplified from RNA transcripts were TCR beta CDR3 regions. The HTBI primer set was used in a first-round RT-PCR of the TCR CDR3. TCRdb redid the calling of the multiplex PCR reads with MiXCR, one entry per CDR3 protein. The sample yields a few hundred thousand distinct CDR3 sequences, approximately 19% seen once. Comments on this clonotype: A much larger clone sits a single nucleotide away, making a read error possible.

Ophthalmopathy in the patients scored at least 3 on Clinical Activity Score and at least 4 on NOSPECS grade, lasting under 3 months. Exclusion of a patient resulted from uncontrolled infection, other autoimmune disease, pregnancy or lactation. Diagnosing involved the use of clinical symptoms, serum thyroxine and TRAb, thyroid ultrasound and orbital computed tomography. This receptor was taken from a man in his fifties with Graves' ophthalmopathy. The rearrangement joins TRBV27 to TRBJ2-3; 10 bases are a match to TRBD2. Sequenced input: blood. CDR3 in amino acids: CASSFLSGRARTDTQYF. The CDR3 region has the DNA TGTGCCAGCAGTTTTCTGAGCGGGAGGGCCCGCACAGATACGCAGTATTTT.